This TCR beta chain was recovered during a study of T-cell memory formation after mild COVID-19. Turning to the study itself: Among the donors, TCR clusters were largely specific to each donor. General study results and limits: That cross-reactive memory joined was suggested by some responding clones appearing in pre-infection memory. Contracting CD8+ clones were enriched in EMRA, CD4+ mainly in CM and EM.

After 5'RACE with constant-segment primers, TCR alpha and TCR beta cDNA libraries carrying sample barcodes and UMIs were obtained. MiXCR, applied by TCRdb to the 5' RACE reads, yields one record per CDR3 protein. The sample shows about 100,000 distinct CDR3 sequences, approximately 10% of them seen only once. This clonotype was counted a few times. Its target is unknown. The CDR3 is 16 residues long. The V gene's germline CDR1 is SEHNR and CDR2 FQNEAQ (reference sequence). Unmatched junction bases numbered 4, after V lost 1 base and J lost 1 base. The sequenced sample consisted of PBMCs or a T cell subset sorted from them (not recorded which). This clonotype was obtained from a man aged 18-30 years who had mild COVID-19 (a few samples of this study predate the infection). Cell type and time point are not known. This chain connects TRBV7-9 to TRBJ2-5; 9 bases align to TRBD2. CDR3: CASSLGAGGSQETQYF. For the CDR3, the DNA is TGTGCCAGCAGCTTAGGGGCGGGGGGGTCCCAAGAGACCCAGTACTTC.